What follows describes a single TCR beta chain. Study processing details: Counts of nucleated cells, estimated from reference gene primer amplification, were obtained. Method: immunoSEQ multiplex PCR; TCRdb's copy keeps in-frame clones and lacks some. For V, J and clone size, that table is used; D and trimming come from the DNA. This table holds around 220,000 clones, 85% to 90% found once. Germline V gene data show CDR1 as SGHRS and CDR2 as YFSETQ. Unmatched junction bases numbered 9, after V lost 4 bases and J lost 3 bases. The CDR3 is made up of 17 amino acids. The data stem from a study of blood T cell repertoires in COVID-19. Across the whole study: PBMCs, B-cell-depleted T cells, or T cells were the source of the cDNA or gDNA that made up the material.

Study members were between roughly 18 and 100 years old and lived in roughly 24 US regions. Participants' reported clinical history set cohort assignment. The TCR originated in a woman aged 45 to 65 with acute COVID-19. V is TRBV5-1 and J is TRBJ2-3; the match to TRBD2 covers 12 bases. Sequencing input: PBMCs or T cells enriched from blood (not recorded which). CDR3 region: CASSTRLAGVVTDTQYF. The CDR3 DNA is TGCGCCAGCAGCACGAGACTAGCGGGAGTGGTTACAGATACGCAGTATTTT.